This T cell receptor (beta chain) comes out of a study of T cell repertoires in cytomegalovirus infection (dated by TCRdb to about 2019). For the study in its entirety: Recently identified HLA-C-restricted CMV epitopes, whose presentation resists viral immunomodulation, were targeted by peptide stimulations together with well-studied HLA-B-restricted epitopes. Because public TCR beta signatures pointed to carriage of CMV infection together with the matching HLA type, the HLA type of each donor mattered for the analysis.

Study-level results and caveats: In both this cohort and an independent roughly 350-donor cohort, the cumulative frequency of public TCR beta family members distinguished carriers of CMV infection plus the relevant HLA type. The ex vivo response was dominated by HLA-C-restricted CMV-specific TCR beta clonotypes, which also provided the single most frequent clonotype in two of eight donors.

The treatment or condition label for this specimen denotes: in vitro stimulation with specific CMV peptide epitopes to enrich CMV-specific T cells. V is pruned by 0 bases and J by 4 bases, leaving 5 bases of the junction without a gene match. From its cysteine to its phenylalanine, the CDR3 spans 15 amino acids. CDR3 DNA is the only sequence kept; it has 45 bases, read in frame from the first base. From a lookup of the germline V gene, CDR1 and CDR2 are SGHTA and FQGNSA. This clonotype was picked up many times. Its antigen remains unidentified. Per-base quality was not reported, and no clone a single base away is much larger than it. TCRdb lists the instrument as Illumina HiSeq 1500. TCRdb reran the public reads through fastp at Q25 and MiXCR, keeping productive beta chains. For every CDR3 protein sequence, its rows merge into one entry that carries the most common genes and DNA. Recorded for this sample are some 940,000 distinct CDR3 sequences; more than 25% of them occurred a single time. Over 13% of the sample rests with the top ten.

This receptor chain uses TRBV7-2 and TRBJ2-7; TRBD1 fits 8 bases in the junction. This receptor was taken from a human donor in good health (CMV status not recorded). Some clones in this sample may be carry-over from other donors' samples. This specimen consisted of cultured CD8+ T cells from PBMCs, obtained from culture after CMV antigen stimulation. The DNA sequence is TGTGCCAGCAGCTTAGCGGACAGGGTGAGGTACGAGCAGTACTTC. Protein translation: CASSLADRVRYEQYF.